The rows below give T cell receptor beta chains drawn from one sample of a study of blood T cell repertoires in COVID-19. Using immunoSEQ multiplex PCR, the repertoire was profiled, and TCRdb retains in-frame clones only, with some absent. The data contain about 98,000 clones, 82% of them singletons. Sample: peripheral blood. The receptors stem from a man aged 65 to 85 with active or convalescent COVID-19. Both conserved end residues are part of each CDR3. Each record gives: CDR3 protein, CDR3 DNA, V gene, clone size, D gene, J gene. D genes are given only for firm matches. The listing skips clone size in some rows; elsewhere it reads once, few, many or a size class.

CDR3: CAWSGDREAFF
DNA: TGTGCCTGGAGCGGGGACAGGGAGGCTTTCTTT
V: TRBV30
size: NA
D: TRBD1
J: TRBJ1-1

CDR3: CASSVASEETQYF
DNA: TGTGCCAGCAGCGTAGCCTCGGAAGAGACCCAGTACTTC
V: TRBV9
size: NA
D: NA
J: TRBJ2-5

CDR3: CASSLWDRSFLLAKNIQYF
DNA: TGTGCCAGCAGCCTATGGGACAGAAGCTTTCTTTTGGCCAAAAACATTCAGTACTTC
V: TRBV14
size: NA
D: TRBD1
J: TRBJ2-4

CDR3: CAWRPGGTGELFF
DNA: TGTGCCTGGAGGCCAGGGGGCACCGGGGAGCTGTTTTTT
V: TRBV30
size: once
D: TRBD1
J: TRBJ2-2

CDR3: CASSALDSNTEAFF
DNA: TGTGCCAGCAGCGCCCTTGACTCGAACACTGAAGCTTTCTTT
V: TRBV9
size: NA
D: NA
J: TRBJ1-1

CDR3: CASSLGSRDGYTF
DNA: TGTGCCAGCAGCTTAGGATCCCGGGATGGCTACACCTTC
V: TRBV7-2
size: NA
D: NA
J: TRBJ1-2

CDR3: CASSSLSGGGLDTQYF
DNA: TGCGCCAGCAGCTCACTTAGCGGGGGTGGGTTAGATACGCAGTATTTT
V: TRBV5-1
size: NA
D: TRBD2
J: TRBJ2-3

CDR3: CASSRGSGIQYF
DNA: TGTGCCAGCAGCCGGGGGTCGGGCATTCAGTACTTC
V: TRBV5-6
size: NA
D: NA
J: TRBJ2-4

CDR3: CASSPRVDTYTEAFF
DNA: TGTGCCAGCAGCCCCAGAGTTGACACTTACACTGAAGCTTTCTTT
V: TRBV9
size: NA
D: NA
J: TRBJ1-1

CDR3: CASSRGQGANYGYTF
DNA: TGTGCCAGCAGTCGAGGACAGGGAGCTAACTATGGCTACACCTTC
V: TRBV6-2/TRBV6-3
size: NA
D: TRBD1
J: TRBJ1-2

CDR3: CASSFRGNGYTF
DNA: TGTGCCAGCAGTTTCCGGGGGAACGGCTACACCTTC
V: TRBV12-3/TRBV12-4
size: once
D: NA
J: TRBJ1-2

CDR3: CASSLGTGIYGYTF
DNA: TGTGCCAGCAGCTTAGGGACAGGGATCTATGGCTACACCTTC
V: TRBV7-9
size: once
D: TRBD1
J: TRBJ1-2

CDR3: CASSQPLRFGGLNTEAFF
DNA: TGCGCCAGCAGCCAGCCTCTTAGGTTTGGAGGGCTGAACACTGAAGCTTTCTTT
V: TRBV4-3
size: NA
D: NA
J: TRBJ1-1

CDR3: CASSLGPGQGSGANVLTF
DNA: TGTGCCAGCAGCTTAGGCCCGGGACAGGGATCTGGGGCCAACGTCCTGACTTTC
V: TRBV11-2
size: NA
D: TRBD1
J: TRBJ2-6

CDR3: CASGPGLHTGELFF
DNA: TGTGCCAGCGGCCCGGGACTGCACACCGGGGAGCTGTTTTTT
V: TRBV7-2
size: NA
D: NA
J: TRBJ2-2

CDR3: CASSYFGYSNQPQHF
DNA: TGTGCCAGCAGTTACTTCGGGTATAGCAATCAGCCCCAGCATTTT
V: TRBV6-2/TRBV6-3
size: NA
D: NA
J: TRBJ1-5

CDR3: CASSATGGPTDTQYF
DNA: TGTGCCAGCAGTGCGACAGGGGGACCCACGGATACGCAGTATTTT
V: TRBV2
size: NA
D: TRBD1
J: TRBJ2-3

CDR3: CASSPGTSGRTILSFYEQYF
DNA: TGCGCCAGCAGCCCGGGGACTAGCGGGCGGACCATCTTATCTTTCTACGAGCAGTACTTC
V: TRBV5-1
size: NA
D: TRBD2
J: TRBJ2-7

CDR3: CASSPPWGANTEAFF
DNA: TGTGCCAGCAGCCCACCCTGGGGCGCGAACACTGAAGCTTTCTTT
V: TRBV6-5
size: once
D: NA
J: TRBJ1-1

CDR3: CASSLAGQGASYTF
DNA: TGTGCCAGCAGCTTGGCCGGACAGGGCGCTAGCTACACCTTC
V: TRBV5-4
size: few
D: TRBD1
J: TRBJ1-2

CDR3: CSVAGGSGYTF
DNA: TGCAGCGTTGCTGGGGGGTCCGGCTACACCTTC
V: TRBV29-1
size: NA
D: NA
J: TRBJ1-2

CDR3: CASRAAPYGELFF
DNA: TGTGCCAGCAGGGCGGCTCCGTACGGGGAGCTGTTTTTT
V: TRBV7-6
size: NA
D: NA
J: TRBJ2-2

CDR3: CASSDSGGPTGELFF
DNA: TGTGCCAGCAGTGATAGCGGGGGTCCAACCGGGGAGCTGTTTTTT
V: TRBV6-1
size: NA
D: TRBD2
J: TRBJ2-2

CDR3: CASIRDRQRNNEQFF
DNA: TGTGCCAGCATCAGAGACAGGCAGCGCAACAATGAGCAGTTCTTC
V: TRBV6-5
size: NA
D: NA
J: TRBJ2-1

CDR3: CACSLAGNSPLHF
DNA: TGTGCCTGTAGCTTGGCCGGTAATTCACCCCTCCACTTT
V: TRBV30
size: NA
D: NA
J: TRBJ1-6

CDR3: CASSPGGSLSYNEQFF
DNA: TGTGCCAGCAGCCCGGGGGGGTCCCTCTCCTACAATGAGCAGTTCTTC
V: TRBV7-9
size: few
D: TRBD2
J: TRBJ2-1

CDR3: CAWTRQGNNSPLHF
DNA: TGTGCCTGGACCCGGCAGGGGAATAATTCACCCCTCCACTTT
V: TRBV30
size: NA
D: NA
J: TRBJ1-6

CDR3: CATQSGGGRTQYF
DNA: TGTGCCACCCAAAGCGGGGGGGGTAGGACCCAGTACTTC
V: TRBV24-1
size: NA
D: TRBD2
J: TRBJ2-5

CDR3: CATKSGETQYF
DNA: TGCGCCACCAAGTCCGGGGAGACCCAGTACTTC
V: TRBV5-1
size: NA
D: NA
J: TRBJ2-5

CDR3: CAWDRARSYGYTF
DNA: TGTGCCTGGGACAGGGCGAGAAGCTATGGCTACACCTTC
V: TRBV30
size: NA
D: TRBD1
J: TRBJ1-2

CDR3: CASSLTGGGKNGYTF
DNA: TGTGCCAGCAGTTTGACAGGGGGCGGAAAGAATGGCTACACCTTC
V: TRBV6-5
size: NA
D: TRBD1
J: TRBJ1-2

CDR3: CASTDSWEQFF
DNA: TGTGCCAGCACGGACTCGTGGGAGCAGTTCTTC
V: TRBV19
size: NA
D: NA
J: TRBJ2-1

CDR3: CASSERTATNEKLFF
DNA: TGTGCCAGTAGTGAAAGGACAGCAACTAATGAAAAACTGTTTTTT
V: TRBV19
size: NA
D: NA
J: TRBJ1-4

CDR3: CATSSRQGDPYEQYF
DNA: TGTGCCACCAGCAGCCGTCAGGGGGATCCCTACGAGCAGTACTTC
V: TRBV15
size: NA
D: TRBD1
J: TRBJ2-7

CDR3: CAISEELNSPLHF
DNA: TGTGCCATCAGTGAGGAGCTTAATTCACCCCTCCACTTT
V: TRBV10-3
size: NA
D: NA
J: TRBJ1-6

CDR3: CASKGLLSSYEQYF
DNA: TGTGCCAGCAAGGGACTATTGAGCTCCTACGAGCAGTACTTC
V: TRBV2
size: NA
D: TRBD2
J: TRBJ2-7

CDR3: CASSLAPSSQGGTEAFF
DNA: TGCGCCAGCAGCTTGGCCCCCAGCAGTCAGGGAGGGACTGAAGCTTTCTTT
V: TRBV5-1
size: NA
D: NA
J: TRBJ1-1

CDR3: CASSLSRETYEQYF
DNA: TGTGCCAGCAGCCTCTCCAGGGAAACCTACGAGCAGTACTTC
V: TRBV21-1
size: NA
D: NA
J: TRBJ2-7

CDR3: CASRPPGNSPLHF
DNA: TGTGCCAGCAGGCCTCCAGGGAACTCACCCCTCCACTTT
V: TRBV6-5
size: NA
D: NA
J: TRBJ1-6

CDR3: CASNRGIAKNIQYF
DNA: TGCGCCAGCAATAGGGGGATAGCCAAAAACATTCAGTACTTC
V: TRBV10-1
size: NA
D: NA
J: TRBJ2-4

CDR3: CASSRTSGRAYEQYF
DNA: TGTGCCAGCAGCCGTACTAGCGGGAGGGCCTACGAGCAGTACTTC
V: TRBV5-8
size: NA
D: TRBD2
J: TRBJ2-7

CDR3: CASSLLGTGGNYGYTF
DNA: TGTGCCAGCAGTCTACTGGGGACGGGGGGTAACTATGGCTACACCTTC
V: TRBV6-6
size: NA
D: NA
J: TRBJ1-2

CDR3: CASGTTGSRGYTF
DNA: TGTGCCAGCGGAACGACAGGGTCGAGGGGCTACACCTTC
V: TRBV7-3
size: NA
D: TRBD1
J: TRBJ1-2

CDR3: CASAVTSLRADTQYF
DNA: TGCGCCAGCGCAGTGACTAGCCTCCGGGCAGATACGCAGTATTTT
V: TRBV10-2
size: NA
D: TRBD2
J: TRBJ2-3

CDR3: CASRQQGTSGNTIYF
DNA: TGTGCCAGCAGACAACAGGGTACCTCTGGAAACACCATATATTTT
V: TRBV28
size: NA
D: NA
J: TRBJ1-3